The clone carrying this T cell receptor (beta chain) was found many times. What it binds is unknown. From germline, CDR1 is SGHDT and CDR2 YYEEEE. The CDR3 length is 15 residues. Trimming stripped 6 bases from V and 2 bases from J, with 16 bases between. This record belongs to a study of human T cells and chemical hapten exposure. Overall study results and limits: Counts of expanded TCRs (at PT1) showed a positive correlation with patch test score. Unchanged with DPC sensitization were TCRs above 1 in 1000 frequency.

Sample time point: pre-sensitization, week 0. Treatment meaning: therapeutic diphenylcyclopropenone sensitization with weekly scalp DPC. It was unfractionated whole blood from which total RNA was extracted. Library construction involved attaching unique molecular identifiers to individual cDNA molecules, which allowed quantitative, reproducible TCR counting. TCRdb re-analysed the RACE reads in MiXCR, keeping a single row per CDR3 protein. The sample carries some 400,000 distinct CDR3 sequences, approximately 5% recorded once. V gene TRBV5-6 combines with J gene TRBJ2-3, with D tentatively TRBD2 (5 bases). The receptor was isolated from a woman aged 50 to 60 with alopecia areata. Some clones in this sample may be carry-over from other donors' samples. Sequences were derived from whole blood, sampled in connection with sensitization to the hapten diphenylcyclopropenone (DPC). The CDR3 protein is CASIGGLADTDTQYF. The CDR3 DNA reads as TGTGCCAGCATAGGAGGACTGGCAGACACAGATACGCAGTATTTT.